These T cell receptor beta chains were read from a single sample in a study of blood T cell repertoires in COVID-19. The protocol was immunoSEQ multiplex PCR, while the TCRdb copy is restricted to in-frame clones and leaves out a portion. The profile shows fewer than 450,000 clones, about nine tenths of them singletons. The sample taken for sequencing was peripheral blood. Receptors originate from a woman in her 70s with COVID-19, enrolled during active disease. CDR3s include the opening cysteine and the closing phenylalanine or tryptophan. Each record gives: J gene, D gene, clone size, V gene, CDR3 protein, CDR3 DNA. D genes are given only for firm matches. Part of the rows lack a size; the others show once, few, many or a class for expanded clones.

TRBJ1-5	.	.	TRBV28	CASSLSFEPQHF	TGTGCCAGCAGTTTATCTTTCGAGCCCCAGCATTTT
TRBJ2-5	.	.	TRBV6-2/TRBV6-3	CASTPFGGGETQYF	TGTGCCAGCACCCCCTTCGGGGGAGGCGAGACCCAGTACTTC
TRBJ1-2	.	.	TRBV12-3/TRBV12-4	CASSPDFQPGYTF	TGTGCCAGCAGCCCCGACTTTCAACCCGGGTACACCTTC
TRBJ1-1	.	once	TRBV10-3	CAIRGGGEAFF	TGTGCCATCAGGGGAGGGGGTGAAGCTTTCTTT
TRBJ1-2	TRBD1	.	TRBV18	CASSPVGQGGYTF	TGTGCCAGCTCACCAGTGGGACAGGGAGGCTACACCTTC
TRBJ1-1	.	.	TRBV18	CASSLGAVNTEAFF	TGTGCCAGCTCACTTGGGGCTGTGAACACTGAAGCTTTCTTT
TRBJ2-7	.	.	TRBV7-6	CASVGFRSGEQYF	TGTGCCAGCGTCGGGTTTCGGTCCGGCGAGCAGTACTTC
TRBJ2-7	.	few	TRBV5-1	CASSLEAGAFYEQYF	TGCGCCAGCAGCTTGGAGGCGGGGGCCTTCTACGAGCAGTACTTC
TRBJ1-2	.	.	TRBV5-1	CASSPQGSGVGYTF	TGCGCCAGCAGCCCACAAGGGTCGGGGGTAGGCTACACCTTC
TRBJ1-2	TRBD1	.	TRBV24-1	CATSGGGGYTF	TGTGCCACCAGTGGAGGGGGCGGCTACACCTTC
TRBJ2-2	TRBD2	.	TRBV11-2	CASSGTSGFTGELFF	TGTGCCAGCAGCGGGACTAGCGGTTTCACCGGGGAGCTGTTTTTT
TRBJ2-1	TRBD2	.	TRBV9	CASSGDLRGNFF	TGTGCCAGCAGCGGGGATTTGCGGGGGAACTTCTTC
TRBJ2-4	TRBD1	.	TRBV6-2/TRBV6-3	CASSARQGQNIQYF	TGTGCCAGCAGTGCCCGACAGGGACAAAACATTCAGTACTTC
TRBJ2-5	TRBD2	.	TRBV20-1	CSASISGSSGGSETQYF	TGCAGTGCTAGTATTTCGGGGTCTAGCGGGGGCTCAGAGACCCAGTACTTC
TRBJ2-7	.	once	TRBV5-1	CASSLDDFYEQYF	TGCGCCAGCAGCTTGGATGACTTTTACGAGCAGTACTTC
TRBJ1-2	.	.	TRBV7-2	CASSSVVVSYGYTF	TGTGCCAGCAGCTCGGTCGTGGTTTCCTATGGCTACACCTTC
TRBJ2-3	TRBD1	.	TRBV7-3	CASSSPGTGQTTQYF	TGTGCCAGCAGTTCCCCGGGGACAGGTCAGACTACGCAGTATTTT
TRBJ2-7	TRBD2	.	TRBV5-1	CASSRESLAGLSYEQYF	TGCGCCAGCAGCCGGGAGTCCCTAGCGGGGCTCTCCTACGAGCAGTACTTC
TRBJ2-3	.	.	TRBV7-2	CASSLGRDTQYF	TGTGCCAGCAGCTTAGGGAGGGATACGCAGTATTTT
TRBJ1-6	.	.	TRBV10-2	CASRPEGGTNSPLHF	TGCGCCAGCAGACCCGAGGGTGGTACTAATTCACCCCTCCACTTT
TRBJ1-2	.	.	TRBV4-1	CASSPPGRGDGYTF	TGCGCCAGCAGCCCCCCAGGGAGGGGTGATGGCTACACCTTC
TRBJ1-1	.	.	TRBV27	CASSLKAGINTEAFF	TGTGCCAGCAGTTTAAAGGCAGGAATCAACACTGAAGCTTTCTTT
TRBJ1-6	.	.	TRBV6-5	CASSYRGSPLHF	TGTGCCAGCAGTTACAGGGGTTCACCCCTCCACTTT
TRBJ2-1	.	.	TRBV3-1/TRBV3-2	CASSRINQNGNEQFF	TGTGCCAGCAGCCGTATAAACCAGAACGGGAATGAGCAGTTCTTC
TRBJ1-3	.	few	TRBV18	CASSPGGFNTIYF	TGTGCCAGCTCACCAGGGGGCTTCAACACCATATATTTT
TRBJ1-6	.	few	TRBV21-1	CASSKARGPGNSPLHF	TGTGCCAGCAGCAAAGCGAGGGGGCCAGGAAATTCACCCCTCCACTTT
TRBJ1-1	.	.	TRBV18	CASSPGLGQTTEAFF	TGTGCCAGCTCACCCGGACTGGGCCAGACCACTGAAGCTTTCTTT
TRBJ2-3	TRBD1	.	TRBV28	CASSFGTGNTDTQYF	TGTGCCAGCAGTTTTGGGACAGGGAACACAGATACGCAGTATTTT
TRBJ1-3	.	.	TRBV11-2	CASSLYSGFSGNTIYF	TGTGCCAGCAGCTTATATTCGGGTTTCTCTGGAAACACCATATATTTT
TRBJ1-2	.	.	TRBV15	CATSRDQGLNYGYTF	TGTGCCACCAGCAGAGATCAAGGACTTAACTATGGCTACACCTTC
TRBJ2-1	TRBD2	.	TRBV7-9	CASARTSGYNEQFF	TGTGCCAGCGCCCGGACTAGCGGATACAATGAGCAGTTCTTC
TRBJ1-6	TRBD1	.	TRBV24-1	CATSDFRDSSYNSPLHF	TGTGCCACCAGTGATTTCCGGGACAGCTCCTATAATTCACCCCTCCACTTT
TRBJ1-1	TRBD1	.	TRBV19	CASSAPDRSTEAFF	TGTGCCAGTAGTGCCCCGGACAGGAGCACTGAAGCTTTCTTT
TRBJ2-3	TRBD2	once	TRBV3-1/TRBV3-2	CASSQVGGGSGRVYPDTQYF	TGTGCCAGCAGCCAAGTCGGGGGGGGCTCCGGCCGGGTCTACCCCGATACGCAGTATTTT
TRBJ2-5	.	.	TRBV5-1	CASSFGQQETQYF	TGCGCCAGCAGCTTTGGGCAGCAAGAGACCCAGTACTTC
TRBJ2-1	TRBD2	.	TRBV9	CASSSSGGASYNEQFF	TGTGCCAGCAGCTCTAGCGGGGGGGCCTCCTACAATGAGCAGTTCTTC
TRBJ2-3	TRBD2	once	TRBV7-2	CASSLLGGGTDTQYF	TGTGCCAGCAGCTTACTCGGGGGGGGCACAGATACGCAGTATTTT
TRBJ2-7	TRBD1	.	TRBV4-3	CASSQDSQGQYEQYF	TGCGCCAGCAGCCAAGATTCCCAGGGACAGTACGAGCAGTACTTC
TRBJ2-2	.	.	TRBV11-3	CASSLVAGQNTGELFF	TGTGCCAGCTCCCTTGTGGCAGGACAGAACACCGGGGAGCTGTTTTTT
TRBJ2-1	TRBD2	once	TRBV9	CASSDGTSGGNGQFF	TGTGCCAGCAGCGACGGGACTAGCGGGGGAAATGGGCAGTTCTTC
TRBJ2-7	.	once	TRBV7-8	CASSFAGSSYEQYF	TGTGCCAGCAGCTTCGCGGGGAGCTCCTACGAGCAGTACTTC
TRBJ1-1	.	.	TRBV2	CASSRTQNTEAFF	TGTGCCAGCAGTAGGACACAAAACACTGAAGCTTTCTTT
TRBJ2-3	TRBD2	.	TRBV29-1	CSVEGLAGDTQYF	TGCAGCGTTGAGGGACTAGCCGGAGATACGCAGTATTTT
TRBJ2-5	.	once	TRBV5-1	CASSFSGSETQYF	TGCGCCAGCAGCTTTTCGGGGTCAGAGACCCAGTACTTC
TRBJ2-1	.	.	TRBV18	CASSLKLEQFF	TGTGCCAGCTCACTCAAACTCGAGCAGTTCTTC
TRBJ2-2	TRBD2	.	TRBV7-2	CASSLLERGNTGELFF	TGTGCCAGCAGCTTATTGGAGCGGGGGAACACCGGGGAGCTGTTTTTT
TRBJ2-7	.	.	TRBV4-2	CASSQARTTGNTYEQYF	TGTGCCAGCAGCCAAGCCCGAACGACCGGGAACACTTACGAGCAGTACTTC
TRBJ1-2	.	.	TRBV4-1	CASSLLSPRASYGYTF	TGCGCCAGCAGCCTCTTAAGCCCGAGGGCTAGCTATGGCTACACCTTC
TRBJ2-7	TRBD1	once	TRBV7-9	CASSPTGAYEQYF	TGTGCCAGCAGCCCGACAGGGGCCTACGAGCAGTACTTC
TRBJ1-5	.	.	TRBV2	CASTQGVASNQPQHF	TGTGCCAGCACCCAAGGGGTTGCGAGCAATCAGCCCCAGCATTTT
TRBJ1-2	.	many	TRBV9	CASSVDHGQLLYGYTF	TGTGCCAGCAGCGTAGATCATGGGCAGCTTCTCTATGGCTACACCTTC
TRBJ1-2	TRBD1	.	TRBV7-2	CASSLVATGDGYTF	TGTGCCAGCAGCTTAGTGGCGACAGGGGATGGCTACACCTTC
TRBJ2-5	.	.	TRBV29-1	CSVEGLRQETQYF	TGCAGCGTTGAAGGTCTACGCCAAGAGACCCAGTACTTC
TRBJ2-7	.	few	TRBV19	CASSPDSLAYEQYF	TGTGCCAGTAGTCCGGACTCTTTGGCCTACGAGCAGTACTTC
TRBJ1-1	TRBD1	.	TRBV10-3	CAISGGQGESFF	TGTGCCATCAGTGGTGGACAGGGGGAATCTTTCTTT
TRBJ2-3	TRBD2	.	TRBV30	CAWRGGGARDTQYF	TGTGCCTGGAGGGGCGGGGGGGCGCGAGATACGCAGTATTTT
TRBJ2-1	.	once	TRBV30	CAWSAYNEQFF	TGTGCCTGGAGCGCCTACAATGAGCAGTTCTTC